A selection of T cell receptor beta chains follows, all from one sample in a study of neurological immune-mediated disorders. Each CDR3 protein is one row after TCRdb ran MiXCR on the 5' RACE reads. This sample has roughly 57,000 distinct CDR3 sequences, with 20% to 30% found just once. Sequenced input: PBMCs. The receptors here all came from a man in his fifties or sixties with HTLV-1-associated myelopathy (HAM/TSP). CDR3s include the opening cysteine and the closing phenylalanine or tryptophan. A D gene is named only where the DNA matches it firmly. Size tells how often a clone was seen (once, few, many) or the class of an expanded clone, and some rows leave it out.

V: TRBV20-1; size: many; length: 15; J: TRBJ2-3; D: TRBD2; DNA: TGCAGTGCTCACCAGGGAGGGGCGAACACAGATACGCAGTATTTT; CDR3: CSAHQGGANTDTQYF
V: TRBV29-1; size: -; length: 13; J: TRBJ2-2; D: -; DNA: TGCAGCGTTGGGGTAGCAGCGACCGGGGAGCTGTTTTTT; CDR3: CSVGVAATGELFF
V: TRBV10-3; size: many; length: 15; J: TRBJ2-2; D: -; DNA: TGTGCCATCAGTGAGTCAAGGACAGACGTCGGGGAGCTGTTTTTT; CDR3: CAISESRTDVGELFF
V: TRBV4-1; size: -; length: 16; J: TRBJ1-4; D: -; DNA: TGCGCCAGCAGCCAACGCCCAGGGGCAACTAATGAAAAACTGTTTTTT; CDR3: CASSQRPGATNEKLFF
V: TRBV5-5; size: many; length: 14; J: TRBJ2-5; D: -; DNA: TGTGCCAGCAGCACGGGGACAAAGCAAGAGACCCAGTACTTC; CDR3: CASSTGTKQETQYF
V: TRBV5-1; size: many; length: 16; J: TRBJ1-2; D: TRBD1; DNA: TGCGCCAGCAGCGAGCAGAGTCCAACAGGGGGGCTCGGCTACACCTTC; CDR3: CASSEQSPTGGLGYTF
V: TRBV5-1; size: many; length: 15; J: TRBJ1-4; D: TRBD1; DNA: TGCGCCAGCAGCTCGCAGGGGGCTCAGGAGGAAAAACTGTTTTTT; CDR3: CASSSQGAQEEKLFF
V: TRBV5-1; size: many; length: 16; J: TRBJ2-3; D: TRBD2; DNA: TGCGCCAGCAGCAGACTAGCGGGAACAGGATCCGATACGCAGTATTTT; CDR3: CASSRLAGTGSDTQYF
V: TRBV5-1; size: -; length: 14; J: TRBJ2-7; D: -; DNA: TGCGCCAGCAGCTTGGTACCTAGCAGCCACGAGCAGTACTTC; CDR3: CASSLVPSSHEQYF
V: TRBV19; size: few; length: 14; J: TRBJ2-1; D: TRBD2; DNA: TGTGCCAGTAGGCTAGCGGGAGGTTTCGATGAGCAGTTCTTC; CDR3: CASRLAGGFDEQFF
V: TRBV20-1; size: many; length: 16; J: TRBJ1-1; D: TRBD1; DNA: TGCAGTGCTAGGGTACAGGGGGCGGGACAGGTCACTGAAGCTTTCTTT; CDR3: CSARVQGAGQVTEAFF
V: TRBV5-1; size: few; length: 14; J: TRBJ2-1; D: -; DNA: TGCGCCAGCAGCTTGGGAAACAGGGAGGGTGAGCAGTTCTTC; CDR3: CASSLGNREGEQFF
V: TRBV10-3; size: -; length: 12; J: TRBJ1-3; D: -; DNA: TGTGCCATCAGTGACGAGGGAAACACCATATATTTT; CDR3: CAISDEGNTIYF
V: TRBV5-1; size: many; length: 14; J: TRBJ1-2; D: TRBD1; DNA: TGCGCCAGCAGCCCCGGGACAGGGGTCTGGGGCTACACCTTC; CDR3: CASSPGTGVWGYTF
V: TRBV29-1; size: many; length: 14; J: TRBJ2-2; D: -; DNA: TGCAGCGCCGGCATGGCAGGGTTGACCGGGGAGCTGTTTTTT; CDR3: CSAGMAGLTGELFF
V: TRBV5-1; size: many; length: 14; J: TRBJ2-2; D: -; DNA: TGCGCCAGCAGCCGCGACGGAGGTTTTGGGGAGCTGTTTTTT; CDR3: CASSRDGGFGELFF
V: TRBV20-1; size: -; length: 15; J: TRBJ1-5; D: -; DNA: TGCAGTGCTAGCGAAGGGGACTGGCGCAATCAGCCCCAGCATTTT; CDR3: CSASEGDWRNQPQHF